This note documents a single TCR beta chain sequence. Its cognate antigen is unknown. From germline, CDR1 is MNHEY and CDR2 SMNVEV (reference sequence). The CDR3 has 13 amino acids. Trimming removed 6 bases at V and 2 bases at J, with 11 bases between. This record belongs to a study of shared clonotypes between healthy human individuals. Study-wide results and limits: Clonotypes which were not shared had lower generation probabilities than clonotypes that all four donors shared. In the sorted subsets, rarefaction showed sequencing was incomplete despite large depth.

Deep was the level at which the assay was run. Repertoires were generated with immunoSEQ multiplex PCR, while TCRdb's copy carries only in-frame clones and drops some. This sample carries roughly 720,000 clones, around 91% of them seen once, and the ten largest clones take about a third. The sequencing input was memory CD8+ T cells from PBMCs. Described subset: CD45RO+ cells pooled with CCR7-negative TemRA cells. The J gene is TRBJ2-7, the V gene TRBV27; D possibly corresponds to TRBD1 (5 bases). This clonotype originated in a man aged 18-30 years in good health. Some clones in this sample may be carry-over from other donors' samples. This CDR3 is CASRSVGAYEQYF. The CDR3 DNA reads TGTGCCAGCAGGTCAGTAGGGGCCTACGAGCAGTACTTC.